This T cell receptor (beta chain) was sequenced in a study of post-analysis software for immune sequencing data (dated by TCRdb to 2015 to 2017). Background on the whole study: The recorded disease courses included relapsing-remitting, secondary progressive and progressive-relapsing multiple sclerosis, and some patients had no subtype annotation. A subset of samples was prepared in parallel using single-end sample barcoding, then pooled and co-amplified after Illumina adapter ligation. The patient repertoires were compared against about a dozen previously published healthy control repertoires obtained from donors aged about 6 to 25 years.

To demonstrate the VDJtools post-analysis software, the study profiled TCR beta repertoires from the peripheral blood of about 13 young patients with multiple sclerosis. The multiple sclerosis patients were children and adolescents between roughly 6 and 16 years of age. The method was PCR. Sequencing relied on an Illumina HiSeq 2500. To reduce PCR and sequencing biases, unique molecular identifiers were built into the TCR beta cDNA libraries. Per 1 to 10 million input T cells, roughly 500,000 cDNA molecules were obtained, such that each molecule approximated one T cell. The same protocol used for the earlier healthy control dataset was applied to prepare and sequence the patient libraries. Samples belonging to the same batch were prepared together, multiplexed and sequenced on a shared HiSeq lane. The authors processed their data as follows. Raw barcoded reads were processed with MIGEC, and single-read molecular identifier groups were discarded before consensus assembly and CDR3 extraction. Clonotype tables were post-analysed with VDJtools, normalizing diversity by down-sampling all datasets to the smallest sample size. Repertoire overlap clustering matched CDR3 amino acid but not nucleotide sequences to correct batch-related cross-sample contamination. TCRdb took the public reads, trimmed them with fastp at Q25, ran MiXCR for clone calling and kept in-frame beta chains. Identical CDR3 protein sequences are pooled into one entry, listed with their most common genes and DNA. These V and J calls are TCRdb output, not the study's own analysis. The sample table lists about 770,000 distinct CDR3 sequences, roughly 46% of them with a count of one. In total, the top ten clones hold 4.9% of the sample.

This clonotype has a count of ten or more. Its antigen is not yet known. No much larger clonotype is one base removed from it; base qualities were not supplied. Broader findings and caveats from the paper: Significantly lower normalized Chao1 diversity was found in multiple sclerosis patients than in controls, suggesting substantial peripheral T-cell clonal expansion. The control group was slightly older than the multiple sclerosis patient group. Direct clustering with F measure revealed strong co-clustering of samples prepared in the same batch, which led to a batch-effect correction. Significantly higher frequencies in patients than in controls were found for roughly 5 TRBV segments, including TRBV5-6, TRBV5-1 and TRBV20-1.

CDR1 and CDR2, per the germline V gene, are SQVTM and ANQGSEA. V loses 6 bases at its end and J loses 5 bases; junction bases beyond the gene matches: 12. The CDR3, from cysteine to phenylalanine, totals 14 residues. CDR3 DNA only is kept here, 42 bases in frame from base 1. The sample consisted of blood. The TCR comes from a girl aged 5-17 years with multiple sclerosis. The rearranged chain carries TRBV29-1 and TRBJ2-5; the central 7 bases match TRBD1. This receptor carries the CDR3 CSVATTGTLETQYF. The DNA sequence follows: TGCAGCGTAGCTACGACAGGGACGTTGGAGACCCAGTACTTC.